Each of the 24 T cell receptor beta chains below was sequenced from the same sample in a study of T cell responses to AZD1222 COVID-19 vaccine. Clones were sequenced by immunoSEQ multiplex PCR, and TCRdb holds only the in-frame ones, with some missing. The sample shows 250,000 to 300,000 clones, about 94% of them seen only once. This specimen consisted of peripheral blood, obtained 28 days after the second AZD1222 dose. Receptor source: an adult who received the AZD1222 COVID-19 vaccine.

This clone was counted a single time. The chain has TRBV25-1 and TRBJ1-1; D perhaps matches TRBD1 (5 bases). CDR1 is MGHDK and CDR2 is SYGVNS in the germline V gene. The CDR3 totals 17 residues. With 2 bases removed from V and 3 bases from J, the gap between germline ends came to 19 bases. This chain's CDR3 is CASSEGGAGRRDTEAFF. As DNA, the CDR3 is TGTGCCAGCAGTGAAGGTGGGGCAGGGAGAAGGGACACTGAAGCTTTCTTT.

The chain joins TRBV28 to TRBJ2-7; TRBD1 or TRBD2 may be the D gene (5 bases each). V was cut by 7 bases and J by 4 bases, with 11 bases left in between. CDR1 is MDHEN and CDR2 is SYDVKM in the germline V gene. The CDR3 is made up of 12 amino acids. The CDR3 DNA reads TGTGCCAGCACCCCGGGACCGTACGAGCAGTACTTC. Translation: CASTPGPYEQYF.

The chain recombines TRBV4-2 with TRBJ1-6; D is uncertain. The germline V gene has CDR1 LGHNA and CDR2 YNFKEQ. The CDR3 sequence is 19 residues long. V was clipped by 1 base and J by 7 bases, with 23 bases between them. This CDR3 is CASSQAGTDKFIGNSPLHF. In DNA form, the CDR3 reads TGTGCCAGCAGCCAAGCCGGTACTGACAAATTTATCGGCAATTCACCCCTCCACTTT.

The chain combines TRBV5-4 with TRBJ2-3, with 7 bases that match TRBD2. J lost 1 base, V lost 3 bases, and 2 bases had no gene match. CDR1 is SGHNT and CDR2 is YYREEE in the germline V gene (reference sequence). This CDR3 has 14 amino acids. As DNA, the CDR3 is TGTGCCAGCAGCTCCCGGGGGGGCACAGATACGCAGTATTTT. Residues: CASSSRGGTDTQYF. The variable domain in full, with the rest retrieved from reference TRBV5-4 and TRBJ2-3, is ETGVTQSPTHLIKTRGQQVTLRCSSQSGHNTVSWYQQALGQGPQFIFQYYREEENGRGNFPPRFSGLQFPNYSSELNVNALELDDSALYLCASSSRGGTDTQYFGPGTRLTVL.

The chain combines TRBV5-1 with TRBJ1-2; the match to TRBD1 covers 12 bases. Trimming cost V 1 base and J 6 bases; bases outside gene matches: 7. Germline V gene data show CDR1 as SGHRS and CDR2 as YFSETQ. The CDR3 is made up of 16 amino acids. In nucleotides, the CDR3 is TGCGCCAGCAGCTTGACCGGGACAGGGGGCGCGGATGGCTACACCTTC. Translating it yields CASSLTGTGGADGYTF. The full variable domain, in which reference TRBV5-1 and TRBJ1-2 provide the parts outside the CDR3, is KAGVTQTPRYLIKTRGQQVTLSCSPISGHRSVSWYQQTPGQGLQFLFEYFSETQRNKGNFPGRFSGRQFSNSRSEMNVSTLELGDSALYLCASSLTGTGGADGYTFGSGTRLTVV.

The chain has TRBV21-1 and TRBJ2-5; no DNA check was done on the table's D call, TRBD2. TRBV21-1 is described as a pseudogene. This CDR3 is built from 15 residues. The CDR3, as DNA: TGTGCCACCTACTTAGAGGGGGGAGGGCGGAAGACCCAGTACTTC. Protein product: CATYLEGGGRKTQYF.

The J gene is TRBJ2-3, the V gene TRBV24-1, with a possible D match to TRBD1 (6 bases). Germline V gene data show CDR1 as KGHDR and CDR2 as SFDVKD. CDR3 size: 16 residues. Trimming removed 6 bases at V and 0 bases at J, with 15 bases between. CDR3 in amino acids: CATSSPRRGSTDTQYF. The CDR3 nucleotides read TGTGCCACCAGTTCCCCTCGTAGGGGGAGCACAGATACGCAGTATTTT.

The CDR3 DNA is TGTGCCAGCTCACCAACCAGCGACCCCCGGTACGAGCAGTACTTC. It is translated as CASSPTSDPRYEQYF. This chain connects TRBV18 to TRBJ2-7; D is unclear. The CDR3 sequence is 15 residues long. CDR1 is KGHSH, CDR2 LQKENI, per germline. V was clipped by 2 bases and J by 4 bases, with 15 bases between them.

This clone was counted once. The chain combines TRBV9 with TRBJ1-6, with D uncertain. The V and J ends lost 4 bases and 7 bases respectively, with 6 bases between them. CDR1 is SGDLS and CDR2 is YYNGEE in the germline V gene. This CDR3 has 12 residues. This chain's CDR3 is CASSSANSPLHF. The CDR3 nucleotides are TGTGCCAGCAGCTCCGCGAATTCACCCCTCCACTTT.

The rearrangement uses TRBV7-3 and TRBJ2-1, with 8 bases lining up with TRBD2. The CDR3 is made up of 15 amino acids. Germline V gene data show CDR1 as SGHTA and CDR2 as FQGTGA. The V gene end was trimmed by 2 bases and the J gene end by 4 bases; junction bases not matched to a gene: 4. DNA for the CDR3: TGTGCCAGCAGCTTAGCGGGGGGATTATACAATGAGCAGTTCTTC. Protein product: CASSLAGGLYNEQFF.

The chain has TRBV28 and TRBJ2-7; 9 bases map to TRBD2. Germline CDR1 reads MDHEN; CDR2 reads SYDVKM. The CDR3 contains 15 residues. V lost 6 bases to trimming and J lost 5 bases; unmatched junction nucleotides: 11. CDR3 bases: TGTGCCAGCAGGGCGGGGGGGTTTCTGTCGAACGAGCAGTACTTC. Translation gives CASRAGGFLSNEQYF.

The CDR3 loop is CASSLGLVLNTEAFF. The CDR3 bases are TGTGCCAGCAGCCTCGGTTTGGTTCTGAACACTGAAGCTTTCTTT. The chain recombines TRBV7-2 with TRBJ1-1; D remains unclear. Germline lookup yields CDR1 SGHTA and CDR2 FQGNSA. The CDR3 has 15 residues. V gave up 5 bases and J gave up 0 bases, with 13 bases separating them.

The chain joins TRBV5-1 to TRBJ1-6, with D possibly matching TRBD1 (6 bases). CDR3 size: 14 residues. The germline gives CDR1 SGHRS, CDR2 YFSETQ. V lost 0 bases and J 10 bases, leaving 11 bases between the germline ends. CDR3 protein: CASSLEQGGSPLHF. In DNA, the CDR3 is TGCGCCAGCAGCTTGGAACAGGGAGGATCACCCCTCCACTTT.

CDR3 loop: CAISESVQTTF. CDR3 in DNA: TGTGCCATCAGTGAGTCTGTACAAACCACCTTC. The rearrangement uses TRBV10-3 and TRBJ1-2; D uncertain. Trimming removed 0 bases from V and 13 bases from J, with 9 bases in between. CDR1 ENHRY and CDR2 SYGVKD come from the germline V gene. This CDR3 is 11 amino acids long.

This sequence joins TRBV28 and TRBJ2-7; perhaps TRBD1 as D (5 bases). Trimming stripped 6 bases from V and 2 bases from J, with 14 bases between. This CDR3 is 14 amino acids long. The V gene's germline CDR1 is MDHEN and CDR2 SYDVKM. The CDR3 loop reads CASRRGTETYEQYF. As DNA, the CDR3 is TGTGCCAGCAGAAGGGGCACAGAGACCTACGAGCAGTACTTC.

The chain joins TRBV12-3 or TRBV12-4 to TRBJ1-1; D is ambiguous. V gave up 2 bases and J gave up 2 bases, with 6 bases separating them. This CDR3 region has 13 residues. For the CDR3, the DNA is TGTGCCAGCAGTTTATGGGGAAACACTGAAGCTTTCTTT. It codes for CASSLWGNTEAFF.

This chain joins TRBV28 and TRBJ1-4; no definite D call. This CDR3 is 14 amino acids long. The germline V gene has CDR1 MDHEN and CDR2 SYDVKM. V was trimmed by 0 bases and J by 6 bases, leaving 8 bases between them. CDR3 loop: CASSLWGRDEKLFF. The CDR3, as DNA: TGTGCCAGCAGTTTATGGGGTAGAGATGAAAAACTGTTTTTT.

The V gene is TRBV18, the J gene TRBJ2-7; no clear D gene. Germline V CDR1 and CDR2: KGHSH, LQKENI. CDR3 length equals 11 residues. The V and J ends lost 6 bases and 4 bases respectively, with 7 bases between them. The CDR3 is CASSAEYEQYF. The CDR3, as DNA: TGTGCCAGCTCGGCCGAGTACGAGCAGTACTTC.

CDR3: CASSQGRASLPKNIQYF. The CDR3 DNA follows: TGCGCCAGCAGCCAAGGAAGAGCTAGTTTACCCAAAAACATTCAGTACTTC. The rearrangement links TRBV4-1 to TRBJ2-4; no reliable D call. This CDR3 is 17 amino acids long. The germline gives CDR1 MGHRA, CDR2 YSYEKL. The V gene lost 1 base and the J gene lost 2 bases, with 15 bases spanning the gap.

This clone was seen a single time. The J gene is TRBJ1-3, the V gene TRBV6-6; D uncertain. This CDR3 has 13 amino acids. The germline V and J ends were trimmed by 8 bases and 3 bases, with 11 bases remaining between them. The germline gives CDR1 MNHNY, CDR2 SVGAGI (reference sequence). In DNA form, the CDR3 reads TGTGCCAGCCCCTCCGACGGTGGAAACACCATATATTTT. Its protein is CASPSDGGNTIYF.

J is TRBJ2-7 and V is TRBV5-8, with D perhaps being TRBD1 or TRBD2 (6 bases each). The V gene's germline CDR1 is SGHTS and CDR2 YDEGEE. V was trimmed by 6 bases and J by 5 bases, leaving 12 bases between them. The CDR3 has 12 amino acids. The CDR3 coding sequence is TGTGCCAGCAATGAGAGGGGGGACGAGCAGTACTTC. The encoded protein is CASNERGDEQYF.

This clone was seen only a few times. The CDR3 here is CASSQADRGTEAFF. In DNA, the CDR3 is TGCGCCAGCAGCCAAGCGGACAGAGGGACTGAAGCTTTCTTT. This chain joins TRBV4-1 and TRBJ1-1; possible D gene TRBD1, 6 bases. This CDR3 spans 14 amino acids. Germline CDR1 and CDR2: MGHRA and YSYEKL. V shed 1 base and J shed 5 bases, with 11 bases lying between them.

The chain employs TRBV5-5 and TRBJ1-6; D remains unclear. The CDR3 covers 17 residues. V was clipped by 0 bases and J by 7 bases, with 17 bases between them. Germline assignment: CDR1 SGHKS and CDR2 YYEKEE (reference sequence). The CDR3: CASSLDGGSLANSPLHF. The DNA for the CDR3 is TGTGCCAGCAGCTTGGACGGTGGGAGCTTGGCCAATTCACCCCTCCACTTT.

The rearrangement joins TRBV7-8 to TRBJ1-6, with unresolved D. Trimming cost V 1 base and J 8 bases, with 9 bases left between them. The CDR3 loop spans 14 amino acids. Germline V gene data show CDR1 as SGHVS and CDR2 as FQNEAQ. The CDR3 DNA is TGTGCCAGCAGCTTAGGATCTGGGGATTCACCCCTCCACTTT. It encodes CASSLGSGDSPLHF.